This T cell receptor (beta chain) was identified during a study of glioma-infiltrating T cells after dendritic cell vaccination. Generated by immunoSEQ multiplex PCR, the TCRdb table keeps only in-frame clones and is missing some. The sample gives around 89,000 clones, 80% to 90% of which show up once; 15% to 19% is in the top ten. V was clipped by 4 bases and J by 6 bases; unmatched bases: 1. This CDR3 has 13 residues. The germline V gene has CDR1 MNHEY and CDR2 SVGAGI. Sequenced material: blood, taken before dendritic cell vaccination. The V and J genes are TRBV6-5 and TRBJ1-5; 9 bases align to TRBD1. This TCR came from a human donor with glioblastoma. CDR3 in amino acids: CASSWDRAQPQHF. In DNA, the CDR3 is TGTGCCAGCAGTTGGGACAGGGCTCAGCCCCAGCATTTT.